Given below is one T cell receptor (beta chain) in context. This clone was counted only a few times. This receptor's antigen is unknown. Qualities for individual bases were not recorded, and no much larger clone is one base off. The CDR3 regions of human TCRbeta chains were analyzed by immunosequencing. The original methods were these. TCRs in the repertoires were matched against a reference library of SARS-CoV-2-specific TCRs that had been generated with the MIRA antigen-specificity platform. Breadth was defined as the fraction of unique TCRs that were SARS-CoV-2-associated. Depth was defined as the fraction of total T cells that were SARS-CoV-2-associated. Using the MIRA data, each spike-specific TCR was mapped to the spike region that the TCR reacts to and placed in a CD4 or CD8 class. Log10-transformed breadth and depth values were compared by one-way ANOVA with Sidak's multiple comparisons tests. As stored in TCRdb, this immuneACCESS dataset retains in-frame rearrangements with V and J assigned. A fraction of the clones does not appear; measured against another copy, unresolved V genes explain less than half of the discrepancy, and the remainder lacks a known reason. V and J calls and clone size are given by that table; D and trimming were obtained from the DNA. The sample data list under 150,000 clones, and 85% to 95% of these were observed just once. The ten largest make up around 5.4% of the sample.

The data derive from a study of T cell responses to AZD1222 COVID-19 vaccine (dated by TCRdb to 2020 to 2022). The study in broad terms: AZD1222 recipients whose second dose came at about 4 weeks and those whose second dose came at about 12 weeks were combined into one group, since spike-specific TCR depth and breadth did not differ between the two schedules. Trial participants were enrolled by age into 18-55, 56-69 and 70-plus year subgroups, with roughly 160, 29 and 62 TCR-sequenced participants respectively. A total of over 230 trial participants underwent TCR sequencing, of whom 207 received two doses of AZD1222 and 26 received two doses of the MenACWY control vaccine. General conclusions and limits of the study: After two AZD1222 doses, spike-specific TCR breadth and depth were significantly higher than at day 0 and than in MenACWY recipients. Only six or seven AZD1222 recipients were SARS-CoV-2 seropositive at baseline, limiting conclusions about previously exposed vaccinees. CD4 TCRs associated with the vaccine covered the entire spike protein, and the dominant responses were in regions 160-218 and 743-854. Because no day 14 peak-response samples were available, the repertoires could be characterized only after the peak T cell response. Participants were mostly white British and included more females than males, and it was suggested by the authors that clonal diversity may have been underestimated. In the small 56-69-year group, the increase in depth fell short of significance, most likely because of low power. Epitopes outside the regions mutated in the B.1.351 and B.1.1.7 variants were reportedly recognized by nearly half of the unique spike-specific TCRs.

V loses 5 bases at its end and J loses 0 bases; junction bases beyond the gene matches: 13. CDR3 length: 20 amino acids, cysteine to phenylalanine. The only DNA kept is the CDR3, 60 bases in frame from the first base. Looking up the germline V gene (reference sequence) yields CDR1 LNHNV and CDR2 YYDKDF. This sample's time point label indicates: baseline before first vaccination. Samples from vaccinated people were obtained from the UK trials COV001 and COV002, which included a single-blind randomized controlled phase 2/3 trial of AZD1222 (ChAdOx1 nCoV-19) in healthy adults. For TCRbeta chain sequencing, PBMC samples from trial participants were taken at day 0 and at day 28 after the second dose.

Sample: peripheral blood, taken on day 0 of AZD1222 vaccination. The sequence came from an adult in good health. Recombination connected TRBV15 to TRBJ2-1, with 13 middle bases fitting TRBD2. The nucleotide sequence reads TGTGCCACCAGCGCCCTTGGGACTAGCGGGACCACGAGCTCCTACAATGAGCAGTTCTTC. Its protein reads: CATSALGTSGTTSSYNEQFF.